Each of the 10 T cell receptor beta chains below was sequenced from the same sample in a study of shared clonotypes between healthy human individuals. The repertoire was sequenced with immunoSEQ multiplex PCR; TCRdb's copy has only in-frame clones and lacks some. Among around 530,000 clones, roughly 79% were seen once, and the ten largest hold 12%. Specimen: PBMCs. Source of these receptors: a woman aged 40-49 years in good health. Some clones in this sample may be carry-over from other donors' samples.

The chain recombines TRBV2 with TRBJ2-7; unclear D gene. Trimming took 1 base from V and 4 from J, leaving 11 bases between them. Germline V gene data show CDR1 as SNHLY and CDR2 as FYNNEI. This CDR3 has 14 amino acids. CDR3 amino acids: CASSEGSEVYEQYF. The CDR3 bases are TGTGCCAGCAGTGAAGGGTCAGAAGTGTACGAGCAGTACTTC.

The DNA for the CDR3 is TGCGCCAGCAGCGACCATCGCGGGACACAATACGAGCAGTACTTC. Protein product: CASSDHRGTQYEQYF. The rearrangement joins TRBV5-1 to TRBJ2-7; D may be TRBD1 or TRBD2 (6 bases each). Trimming stripped 4 bases from V and 4 bases from J, with 18 bases between. The germline V gene encodes CDR1 SGHRS and CDR2 YFSETQ. There are 15 residues in the CDR3.

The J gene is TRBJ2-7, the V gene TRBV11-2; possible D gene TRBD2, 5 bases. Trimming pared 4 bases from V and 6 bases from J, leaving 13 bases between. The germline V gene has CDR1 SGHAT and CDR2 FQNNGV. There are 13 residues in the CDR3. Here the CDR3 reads CASSSYLAGEQYF. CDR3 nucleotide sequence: TGTGCCAGCAGCTCCTACCTAGCTGGCGAGCAGTACTTC. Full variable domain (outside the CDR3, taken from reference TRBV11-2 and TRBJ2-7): EAGVAQSPRYKIIEKRQSVAFWCNPISGHATLYWYQQILGQGPKLLIQFQNNGVVDDSQLPKDRFSAERLKGVDSTLKIQPAKLEDSAVYLCASSSYLAGEQYFGPGTRLTVT.

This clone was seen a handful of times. CDR3 sequence reads: CASSLAGLSYEQYF. CDR3 nucleotide sequence: TGTGCCAGCAGCTTAGCGGGCCTCTCCTACGAGCAGTACTTC. The V gene is TRBV7-9, the J gene TRBJ2-7; D call uncertain. The length of the CDR3 is 14 residues. V was shortened by 0 bases and J by 0 bases, with 6 bases between the two germline ends. Germline V lookup: CDR1 SEHNR, CDR2 FQNEAQ (reference sequence).

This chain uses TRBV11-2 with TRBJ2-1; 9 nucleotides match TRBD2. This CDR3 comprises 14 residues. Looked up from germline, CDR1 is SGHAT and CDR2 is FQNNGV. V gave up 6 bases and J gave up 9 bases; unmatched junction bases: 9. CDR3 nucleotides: TGTGCCAGCAGTAGTCTGCGGGAGGGCCCTGAGCAGTTCTTC. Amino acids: CASSSLREGPEQFF. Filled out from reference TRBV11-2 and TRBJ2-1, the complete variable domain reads EAGVAQSPRYKIIEKRQSVAFWCNPISGHATLYWYQQILGQGPKLLIQFQNNGVVDDSQLPKDRFSAERLKGVDSTLKIQPAKLEDSAVYLCASSSLREGPEQFFGPGTRLTVL.

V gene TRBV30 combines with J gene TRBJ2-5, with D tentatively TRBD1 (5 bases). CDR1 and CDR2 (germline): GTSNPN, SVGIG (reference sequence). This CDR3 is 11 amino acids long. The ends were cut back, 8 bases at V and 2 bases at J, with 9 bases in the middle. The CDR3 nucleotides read TGTGCCATGACAGAACAAGAGACCCAGTACTTC. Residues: CAMTEQETQYF.

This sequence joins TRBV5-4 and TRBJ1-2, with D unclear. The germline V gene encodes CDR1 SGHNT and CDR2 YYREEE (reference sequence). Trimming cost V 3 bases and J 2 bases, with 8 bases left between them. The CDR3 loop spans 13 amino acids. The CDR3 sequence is CASSSETNYGYTF. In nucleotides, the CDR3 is TGTGCCAGCAGCTCAGAGACGAACTATGGCTACACCTTC.

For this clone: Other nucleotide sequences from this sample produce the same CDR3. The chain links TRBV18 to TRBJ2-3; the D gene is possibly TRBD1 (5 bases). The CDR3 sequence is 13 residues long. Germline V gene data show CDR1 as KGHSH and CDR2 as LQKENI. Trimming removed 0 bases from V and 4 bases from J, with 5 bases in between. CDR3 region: CASSPPGADTQYF. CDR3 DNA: TGTGCCAGCTCACCACCAGGGGCAGATACGCAGTATTTT. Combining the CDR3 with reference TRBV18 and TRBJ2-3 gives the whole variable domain NAGVMQNPRHLVRRRGQEARLRCSPMKGHSHVYWYRQLPEEGLKFMVYLQKENIIDESGMPKERFSAEFPKEGPSILRIQQVVRGDSAAYFCASSPPGADTQYFGPGTRLTVL.

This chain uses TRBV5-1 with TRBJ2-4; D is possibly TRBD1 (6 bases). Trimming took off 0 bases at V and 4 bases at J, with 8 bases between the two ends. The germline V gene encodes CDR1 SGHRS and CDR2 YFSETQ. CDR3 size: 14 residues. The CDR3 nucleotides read TGCGCCAGCAGCTTGGGACAGGTTAAAAACATTCAGTACTTC. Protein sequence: CASSLGQVKNIQYF.

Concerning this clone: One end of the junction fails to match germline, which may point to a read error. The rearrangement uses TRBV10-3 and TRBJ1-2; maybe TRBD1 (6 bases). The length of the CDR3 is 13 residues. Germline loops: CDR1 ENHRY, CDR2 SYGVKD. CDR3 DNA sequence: TGCGCCATCAGTTCGGACAGAAACTGTGGCTACACCTTC. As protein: CAISSDRNCGYTF.